A single sample is the source of the 8 T cell receptor beta chains below, sequenced in a study of a mutant IDH1 vaccine in newly diagnosed glioma. Only in-frame clones appear in the TCRdb table, and some are missing; sequencing was by immunoSEQ multiplex PCR. The data hold more than 35,000 clones, with about 86% observed a single time. These receptors' antigens are unknown. The time point here: week 35, safety follow-up. Vaccine doses each comprised 300 ug of mutant IDH1 20-mer peptide, with topical imiquimod. The sequences come from PBMCs, collected from a glioma patient whose treatment included an IDH1 peptide vaccine. These receptors originate from a woman aged 40 to 55 with glioma. Some clones in this sample may be carry-over from other donors' samples.

This chain joins TRBV28 and TRBJ1-5; unclear D gene. Trimming left V 3 bases short and J 4 bases short, with 10 bases between. The germline V gene has CDR1 MDHEN and CDR2 SYDVKM. The CDR3 is 14 amino acids. CDR3 amino acids: CASSLLNINQPQHF. CDR3 nucleotide sequence: TGTGCCAGCAGTTTGTTAAATATAAATCAGCCCCAGCATTTT. The full variable domain, with the rest looked up from reference TRBV28 and TRBJ1-5, is DVKVTQSSRYLVKRTGEKVFLECVQDMDHENMFWYRQDPGLGLRLIYFSYDVKMKEKGDIPEGYSVSREKKERFSLILESASTNQTSMYLCASSLLNINQPQHFGDGTRLSIL.

The chain couples TRBV29-1 to TRBJ2-7; D possibly corresponds to TRBD2 (6 bases). This CDR3 has 15 amino acids. V was pared by 4 bases and J by 0 bases, with 16 bases between. CDR1 and CDR2 from the germline V gene are SQVTM and ANQGSEA. Here the CDR3 reads CSVVGGGVLSYEQYF. The CDR3 DNA follows: TGCAGCGTTGTGGGGGGAGGAGTTCTCTCCTACGAGCAGTACTTC.

The V and J genes are TRBV5-5 and TRBJ2-3, with a possible D match to TRBD2 (5 bases). The CDR3 is made up of 15 amino acids. V was cut by 1 base and J by 4 bases, with 13 bases left in between. Germline CDR1 is SGHKS and CDR2 is YYEKEE (reference sequence). This CDR3 is CASSLRSGIADTQYF. CDR3 nucleotides: TGTGCCAGCAGCTTGCGATCGGGGATCGCAGATACGCAGTATTTT.

V gene TRBV10-2 combines with J gene TRBJ2-2; no clear D gene. Germline V gene lookup returns CDR1 WSHSY and CDR2 SAAADI. Trimming left V 4 bases short and J 2 bases short, with 17 bases between. The CDR3 spans 17 residues. The CDR3 DNA sequence: TGCGCCAGCAGTGGGTCTCCGTGGCAGGATAACACCGGGGAGCTGTTTTTT. It is translated as CASSGSPWQDNTGELFF.

The V gene is TRBV5-4, the J gene TRBJ2-5; D call uncertain. Trimming cost V 0 bases and J 4 bases, with 13 bases left between them. Germline V gene sequence: CDR1 SGHNT, CDR2 YYREEE (reference sequence). The CDR3 extends over 15 amino acids. The CDR3 coding sequence is TGTGCCAGCAGCTTGGGGAGCAAGGTAGGAGAGACCCAGTACTTC. Protein: CASSLGSKVGETQYF.

V gene TRBV6-1 combines with J gene TRBJ2-2, with 7 positions matching TRBD1. The V gene's germline CDR1 is MNHNS and CDR2 SASEGT. The CDR3 contains 15 residues. V lost 3 bases, J lost 4 bases, and 5 bases stayed unmatched. The CDR3 protein is CASSDDRARTGELFF. CDR3 in DNA: TGTGCCAGCAGTGATGACAGGGCCCGCACCGGGGAGCTGTTTTTT.

The chain combines TRBV11-2 with TRBJ2-3; D tentatively reads TRBD1 or TRBD2 (5 bases each). V lost 6 bases and J lost 6, with 19 bases in between. Germline-derived CDR1 and CDR2 are SGHAT and FQNNGV. CDR3 length equals 15 residues. CDR3 sequence reads: CASRVPGRVGDTQYF. CDR3 sequence (DNA): TGTGCCAGCAGAGTTCCGGGACGGGTAGGCGATACGCAGTATTTT.

This clone was counted a few times. This chain connects TRBV19 to TRBJ1-1; D possibly corresponds to TRBD1 (6 bases). Between the trimmed V and J ends, which lost 7 bases and 0 bases, there was a span of 12 bases. This CDR3 spans 14 amino acids. The germline V gene encodes CDR1 LNHDA and CDR2 SQIVND (reference sequence). Here the CDR3 reads CASIGSGVNTEAFF. As DNA, the CDR3 is TGTGCCAGTATAGGCTCAGGGGTGAACACTGAAGCTTTCTTT.